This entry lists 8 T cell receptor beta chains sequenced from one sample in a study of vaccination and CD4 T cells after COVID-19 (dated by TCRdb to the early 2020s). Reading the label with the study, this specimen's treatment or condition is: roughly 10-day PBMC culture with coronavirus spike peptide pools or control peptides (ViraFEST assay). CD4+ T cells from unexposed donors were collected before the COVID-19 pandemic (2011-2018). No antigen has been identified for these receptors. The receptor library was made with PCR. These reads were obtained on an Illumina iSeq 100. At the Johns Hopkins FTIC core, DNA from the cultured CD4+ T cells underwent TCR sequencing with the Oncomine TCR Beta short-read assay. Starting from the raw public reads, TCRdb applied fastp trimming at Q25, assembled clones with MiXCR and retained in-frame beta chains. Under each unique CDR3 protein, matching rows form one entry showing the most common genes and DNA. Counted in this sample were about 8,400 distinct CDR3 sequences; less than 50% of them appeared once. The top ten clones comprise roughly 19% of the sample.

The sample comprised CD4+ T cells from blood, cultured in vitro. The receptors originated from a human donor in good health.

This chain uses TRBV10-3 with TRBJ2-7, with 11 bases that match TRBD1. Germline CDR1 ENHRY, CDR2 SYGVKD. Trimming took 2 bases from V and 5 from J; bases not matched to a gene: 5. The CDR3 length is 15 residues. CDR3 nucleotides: TGTGCCATCAGTGAGACCCAGGGACAGGGGGACGAGCAGTACTTC. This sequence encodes CAISETQGQGDEQYF.

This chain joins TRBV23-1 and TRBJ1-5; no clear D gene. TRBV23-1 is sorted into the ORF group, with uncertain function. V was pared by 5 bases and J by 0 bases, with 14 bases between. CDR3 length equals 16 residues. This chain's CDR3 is CASSYSGRNSNQPQHF. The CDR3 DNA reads TGCGCCAGCAGTTACTCCGGTAGAAATAGCAATCAGCCCCAGCATTTT.

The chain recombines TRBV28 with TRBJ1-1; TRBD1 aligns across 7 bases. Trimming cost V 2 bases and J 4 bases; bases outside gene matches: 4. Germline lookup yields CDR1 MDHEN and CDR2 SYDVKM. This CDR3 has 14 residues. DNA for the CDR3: TGTGCCAGCAGTTTAGACAGGGTCCTCACTGAAGCTTTCTTT. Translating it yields CASSLDRVLTEAFF.

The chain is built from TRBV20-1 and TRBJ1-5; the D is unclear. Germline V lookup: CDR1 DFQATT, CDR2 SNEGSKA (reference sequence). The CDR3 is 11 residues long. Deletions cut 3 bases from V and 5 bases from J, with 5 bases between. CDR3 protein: CSASRDQPQHF. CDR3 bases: TGCAGTGCTAGTCGGGATCAGCCCCAGCATTTT.

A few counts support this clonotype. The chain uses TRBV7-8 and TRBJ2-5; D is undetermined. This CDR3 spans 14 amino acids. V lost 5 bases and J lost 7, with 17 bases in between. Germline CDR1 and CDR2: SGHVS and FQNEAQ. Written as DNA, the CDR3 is TGTGCCAGCAGCCCCCCGCCGGACGGTGGGACCCAGTACTTC. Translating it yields CASSPPPDGGTQYF.

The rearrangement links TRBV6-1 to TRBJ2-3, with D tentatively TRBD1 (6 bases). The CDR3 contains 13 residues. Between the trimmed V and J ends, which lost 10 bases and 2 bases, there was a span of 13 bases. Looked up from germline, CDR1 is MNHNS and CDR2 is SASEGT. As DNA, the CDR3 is TGTGCCACCAAGACAGGAACCACAGATACGCAGTATTTT. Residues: CATKTGTTDTQYF.

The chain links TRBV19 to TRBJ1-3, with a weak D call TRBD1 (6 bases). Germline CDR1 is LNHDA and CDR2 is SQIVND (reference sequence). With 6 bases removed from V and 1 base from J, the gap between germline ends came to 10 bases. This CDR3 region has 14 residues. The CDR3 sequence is CASRGTPSGNTIYF. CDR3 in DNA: TGTGCCAGTAGGGGGACACCGTCTGGAAACACCATATATTTT. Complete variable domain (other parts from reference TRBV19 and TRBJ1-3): DGGITQSPKYLFRKEGQNVTLSCEQNLNHDAMYWYRQDPGQGLRLIYYSQIVNDFQKGDIAEGYSVSREKKESFPLTVTSAQKNPTAFYLCASRGTPSGNTIYFGEGSWLTVV.

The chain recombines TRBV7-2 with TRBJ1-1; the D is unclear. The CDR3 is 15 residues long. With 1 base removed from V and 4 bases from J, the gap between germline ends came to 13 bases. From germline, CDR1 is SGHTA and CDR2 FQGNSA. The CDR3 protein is CASSLVGRIITEAFF. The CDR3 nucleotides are TGTGCCAGCAGCTTAGTAGGTCGGATTATCACTGAAGCTTTCTTT.